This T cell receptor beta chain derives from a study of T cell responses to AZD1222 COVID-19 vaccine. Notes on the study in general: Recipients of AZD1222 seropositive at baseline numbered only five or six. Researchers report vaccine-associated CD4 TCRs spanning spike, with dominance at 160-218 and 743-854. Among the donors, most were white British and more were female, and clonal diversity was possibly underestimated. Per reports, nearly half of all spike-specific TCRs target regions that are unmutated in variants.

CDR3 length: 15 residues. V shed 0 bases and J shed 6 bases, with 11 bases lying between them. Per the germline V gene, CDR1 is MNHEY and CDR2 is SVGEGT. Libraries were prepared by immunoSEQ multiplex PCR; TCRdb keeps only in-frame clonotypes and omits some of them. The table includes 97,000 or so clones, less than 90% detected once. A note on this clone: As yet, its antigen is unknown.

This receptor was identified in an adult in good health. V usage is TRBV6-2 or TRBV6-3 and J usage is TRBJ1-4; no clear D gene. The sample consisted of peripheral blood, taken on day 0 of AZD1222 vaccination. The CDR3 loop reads CASSYSMRADEKLFF. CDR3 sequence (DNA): TGTGCCAGCAGTTACTCGATGAGGGCTGATGAAAAACTGTTTTTT.